These T cell receptor beta chains were read from a single sample in a study of monozygotic twins with inflammatory bowel disease. For each CDR3 protein, TCRdb gives one entry from its re-call of the 5' RACE reads, without DNA. Found here are 300,000 to 400,000 distinct CDR3 sequences; the top ten clones hold roughly 2%. The sequenced sample consisted of blood. The source is a human donor with ulcerative colitis or Crohn's disease, or a healthy co-twin of an affected twin (not recorded which). Both conserved end residues are part of each CDR3. The order of the fields is J gene, V gene, CDR3 protein.

>TRBJ1-1|TRBV10-3
CAIATANTEAFF
>TRBJ1-6|TRBV25-1
CASSESGESPLHF
>TRBJ1-1|TRBV4-1
CASSQVTGAVNTEAFF
>TRBJ1-1|TRBV12-3/TRBV12-4
CASSWGARGVTEAFF
>TRBJ2-7|TRBV20-1
CSAKGGTSGSSEQYF
>TRBJ2-1|TRBV19
CASNSWTGGKNEQFF
>TRBJ1-5|TRBV6-1
CASSEGDRPNQPQHF
>TRBJ2-1|TRBV5-1
CASRLRDRGLNEQFF
>TRBJ1-1|TRBV4-1
CASSQGPGGRTEAFF
>TRBJ1-4|TRBV6-5
CASSYSGTGGEKLFF
>TRBJ2-1|TRBV6-2/TRBV6-3
CASRISGTYNEQFF
>TRBJ1-1|TRBV3-1
CASSPQRDRGTEAFF
>TRBJ2-1|TRBV2
CASSRNRDSHEQFF
>TRBJ1-2|TRBV4-1
CASSQGGGYQGYTF
>TRBJ2-1|TRBV20-1
CSARDPGQGRHEQFF
>TRBJ1-3|TRBV5-1
CASSLQDGNTIYF
>TRBJ1-2|TRBV20-1
CSATAPGGYTF
>TRBJ2-3|TRBV20-1
CSASGVLNTDTQYF
>TRBJ2-5|TRBV7-2
CASSLAGSETQHF
>TRBJ2-2|TRBV12-3/TRBV12-4
CASSRPTGELFF
>TRBJ1-2|TRBV12-3/TRBV12-4
CASSLGGTGADGYTF
>TRBJ2-7|TRBV7-6
CASSSMPQGNFPYEQYF
>TRBJ1-3|TRBV4-3
CASSQDQVGYLSGNTIYF
>TRBJ2-7|TRBV7-2
CASSLNGGWYEQYF
>TRBJ2-3|TRBV5-1
CASSSGLAGGLNTDTQYF
>TRBJ2-7|TRBV27
CASSLKGFPYEQYF
>TRBJ1-2|TRBV24-1
CATSERWANYGYTF